This T cell receptor beta chain was obtained from a study of T cells in localized non-small cell lung cancer. Germline V gene lookup returns CDR1 MNHEY and CDR2 SMNVEV (reference sequence). After removal of 3 bases from V and 4 bases from J, the junction contained 4 bases not matched to a gene. The CDR3 runs to 14 residues. Some clones are missing from TCRdb's copy, which holds only in-frame ones; the method was immunoSEQ multiplex PCR. The sample yields around 100,000 clones, about 87% seen once. The TCR was taken from a man between 40 and 75 years old with stage I squamous cell lung carcinoma. The J gene is TRBJ1-2, the V gene TRBV27, with 8 bases fitting TRBD1. The specimen comprised peripheral blood, sampled before any cancer treatment. The chain's CDR3 is CASSLQGAGYGYTF. CDR3 sequence (DNA): TGTGCCAGCAGTTTGCAGGGGGCAGGCTATGGCTACACCTTC.